These 17 T cell receptor beta chains were sequenced from one sample in a study of T cells in Graves' hyperthyroidism and ophthalmopathy (dated by TCRdb to between 2018 and 2021). The library was made by multiplex PCR. Sequencing used an Illumina HiSeq 2000. Amplification of TCR beta CDR3 regions was carried out from RNA transcripts. For the first round of RT-PCR on the TCR CDR3, the HTBI primer set was used together with the Qiagen OneStep RT-PCR kit. TCRdb handled the public reads itself, with Q25 trimming in fastp and clone calling in MiXCR, and kept productive beta chains. Under each unique CDR3 protein, matching rows form one entry showing the most common genes and DNA. The sample profile shows 500,000 to 550,000 distinct CDR3 sequences; just under 20% of them were found once. Jointly, the top ten make up around 50% of the sample. Sequenced sample: blood. The origin of the receptors is a middle-aged man with Graves' ophthalmopathy.

The rearrangement joins TRBV4-1 to TRBJ2-1; maybe TRBD2 (6 bases). This CDR3 has 14 amino acids. Germline V lookup: CDR1 MGHRA, CDR2 YSYEKL. V lost 2 bases and J lost 6, with 11 bases in between. Here the CDR3 reads CASSQPSTSNEQFF. The CDR3 DNA sequence: TGCGCCAGCAGCCAACCTTCGACTAGCAATGAGCAGTTCTTC.

The sample holds many counts of this clonotype. The J gene is TRBJ2-1, the V gene TRBV7-9; D is unresolved. V dropped 5 bases and J dropped 7 bases, with 18 bases sitting between them. The CDR3 is made up of 15 amino acids. CDR1 and CDR2 (germline): SEHNR, FQNEAQ (reference sequence). CDR3 region: CASSPRGPGRNEQFF. The CDR3 DNA sequence: TGTGCCAGCAGCCCCCGTGGGCCCGGCCGAAATGAGCAGTTCTTC.

This clonotype was seen many times. The chain couples TRBV12-3 or TRBV12-4 to TRBJ2-3; D is possibly TRBD1 or TRBD2 (5 bases each). Trimming removed 5 bases at V and 4 bases at J, with 19 bases between. CDR3 length equals 16 residues. The CDR3 spells CASSPHGADGADTQYF. The CDR3 DNA reads TGTGCCAGCAGTCCCCACGGGGCCGACGGTGCAGATACGCAGTATTTT.

This clonotype showed up many times. The chain joins TRBV6-1 to TRBJ2-1, with TRBD2 matching over 7 bases. This CDR3 has 14 amino acids. Germline lookup yields CDR1 MNHNS and CDR2 SASEGT. V trimming: 5 bases; J trimming: 4 bases; junction bases outside the gene matches: 5. This chain's CDR3 is CASSWEGPYNEQFF. The CDR3, as DNA: TGTGCCAGCAGTTGGGAGGGGCCGTACAATGAGCAGTTCTTC.

This clonotype was seen a handful of times. The chain has TRBV6-1 and TRBJ2-7, with 8 bases aligning to TRBD1. Unmatched junction bases numbered 8, after V lost 5 bases and J lost 2 bases. The V gene's germline CDR1 is MNHNS and CDR2 SASEGT. The CDR3 has 15 amino acids. CDR3 amino acids: CASSSRDRLTYEQYF. CDR3 in DNA: TGTGCCAGCAGTAGCCGGGACAGGTTAACCTACGAGCAGTACTTC.

This sequence joins TRBV28 and TRBJ1-5; no clear D gene. Germline CDR1 and CDR2: MDHEN and SYDVKM. The CDR3 extends over 16 amino acids. V was clipped by 2 bases and J by 6 bases, with 17 bases between them. CDR3 coding DNA: TGTGCCAGCAGTTTAGAGCGGGGTGGTTTTTCTCAGCCCCAGCATTTT. It codes for CASSLERGGFSQPQHF.

This clonotype appeared a few times. This chain links TRBV2 with TRBJ1-2; no definite D call. The CDR3 contains 13 residues. Trimming removed 8 bases from V and 8 bases from J, with 18 bases in between. Germline CDR1 SNHLY, CDR2 FYNNEI. The CDR3 sequence: CASSESGVRGYTF. CDR3 in DNA: TGTGCCAGCTCTGAGTCCGGGGTTCGCGGCTACACCTTC.

This clonotype was seen repeatedly, ten times or more. The chain has TRBV5-1 and TRBJ1-1; TRBD1 agrees at 7 bases. CDR3 length: 19 residues. V shed 2 bases, J shed 3 bases, and the junction held 19 bases outside the gene matches. The germline V gene has CDR1 SGHRS and CDR2 YFSETQ. DNA for the CDR3: TGCGCCAGCAGCTTTCCAAAACCCGGGACAGCCGGCCGGGACACTGAAGCTTTCTTT. The encoded protein is CASSFPKPGTAGRDTEAFF.

Concerning this clonotype itself: This may be a read error, as it is one base from a much larger clone. The chain combines TRBV11-2 with TRBJ1-4; D perhaps matches TRBD1 (5 bases). The CDR3 totals 14 residues. The germline V gene encodes CDR1 SGHAT and CDR2 FQNNGV. The CDR3 loop reads CASKGPATNERLFF. For the CDR3, the DNA is TGTGCCAGCAAGGGACCTGCAACTAATGAAAGACTGTTTTTT.

This clonotype was counted only a few times. The chain recombines TRBV20-1 with TRBJ2-3, with TRBD2 matching over 11 bases. V shed 5 bases, J shed 3 bases, and the junction held 19 bases outside the gene matches. Germline values: CDR1 DFQATT, CDR2 SNEGSKA (reference sequence). This CDR3 has 19 amino acids. CDR3 in amino acids: CSAWGARSGTSGRTDTQYF. The CDR3 region has the DNA TGCAGTGCTTGGGGGGCCCGCTCCGGGACTAGCGGTCGAACAGATACGCAGTATTTT.

This clonotype occurred a few times. This sequence joins TRBV5-1 and TRBJ1-4, with TRBD1 matching 10 bases. V gave up 4 bases and J gave up 4 bases; unmatched junction bases: 7. The CDR3 length is 16 residues. Germline V lookup: CDR1 SGHRS, CDR2 YFSETQ. CDR3 loop: CASSKGQGNNNEKLFF. The DNA for the CDR3 is TGCGCCAGCAGCAAGGGACAGGGGAATAATAATGAAAAACTGTTTTTT.

This clonotype was recorded many times. This chain uses TRBV6-6 with TRBJ2-7, with no clear D. V was clipped by 2 bases and J by 7 bases, with 12 bases between them. CDR3 length: 13 amino acids. Looked up from germline, CDR1 is MNHNY and CDR2 is SVGAGI (reference sequence). The CDR3 DNA reads as TGTGCCAGCAGTTACGGATCAGGTCTTGAGCAGTACTTC. Amino acids: CASSYGSGLEQYF.

The V gene is TRBV7-2, the J gene TRBJ2-7; D is ambiguous. Trimming removed 1 base from V and 2 bases from J, with 6 bases in between. The CDR3 length is 13 residues. The germline V gene has CDR1 SGHTA and CDR2 FQGNSA. CDR3 DNA: TGTGCCAGCAGCTTAGACGCAACCTACGAGCAGTACTTC. Its protein is CASSLDATYEQYF.

This clonotype was seen at least ten times. This sequence joins TRBV6-1 and TRBJ2-7; either TRBD1 or TRBD2 may fit D (6 bases each). Germline V gene sequence: CDR1 MNHNS, CDR2 SASEGT. The CDR3 has 14 residues. The V and J ends lost 5 bases and 6 bases respectively, with 17 bases between them. This CDR3 reads CASSRGEAFGEQYF. The CDR3 DNA reads as TGTGCCAGCAGTAGGGGGGAGGCCTTTGGCGAGCAGTACTTC.

This clonotype was detected ten times or more. The genes are TRBV7-9 and TRBJ2-7, with D possibly being TRBD1 (5 bases). There are 15 residues in the CDR3. Germline V gives CDR1 SEHNR, CDR2 FQNEAQ (reference sequence). V dropped 1 base and J dropped 1 base, with 11 bases sitting between them. CDR3 loop: CASSLGGLGSYEQYF. CDR3 sequence (DNA): TGTGCCAGCAGCTTAGGGGGCCTCGGGTCCTACGAGCAGTACTTC.

This clonotype was counted at least ten times. The chain uses TRBV7-2 and TRBJ2-7; 7 nucleotides agree with TRBD2. The CDR3 is 15 residues long. The J segment lost 5 bases and the V segment lost 0 bases, leaving 7 bases of the junction unmatched. Germline assignment: CDR1 SGHTA and CDR2 FQGNSA. CDR3 sequence: CASSLAGGGIHEQYF. Here the CDR3 DNA reads TGTGCCAGCAGCTTAGCGGGGGGGGGGATCCACGAGCAGTACTTC.

This chain connects TRBV10-2 to TRBJ2-7, with 7 bases aligning to TRBD2. Losses at the gene ends were 9 bases for V and 6 bases for J; bases not matched to a gene: 17. The CDR3 contains 15 residues. CDR1 and CDR2 (germline): WSHSY, SAAADI. The CDR3 nucleotides read TGCGCCAGTAGGCGATCTCGGGAGGCCCTCCGCGAGCAGTACTTC. As protein: CASRRSREALREQYF.